The present TCR beta chain was sequenced within a study of cytomegalovirus exposure and HLA in healthy donors. Overall study findings and caveats: Listed as cytomegalovirus-associated were about 160 TCR beta chains. In the 95 to 150 validation repertoires, 85% to 95% of cluster scores exceeded 0, per a later analysis. Using the classifier, cytomegalovirus status was reportedly diagnosed with high specificity and sensitivity.

This clone turned up a few times. The antigen remains undetermined. TCRdb's table, derived via immunoSEQ multiplex PCR, lists solely in-frame clones and lacks some. This sample has 200,000 to 250,000 clones, with around 86% found just once. Looked up from germline, CDR1 is SNHLY and CDR2 is FYNNEI. V was cut by 5 bases and J by 6 bases, with 14 bases left in between. This CDR3 has 13 amino acids. These donors were members of the roughly 120-subject validation cohort, a group separate from the approximately 670-subject first cohort. The chain uses TRBV2 and TRBJ2-7; TRBD1 might be the D (5 bases). The sequenced sample consisted of PBMCs. This sequence was found in a woman aged 18 to 35 in good health and CMV-seropositive. The CDR3 loop reads CASSIRQMGEQYF. The CDR3 DNA follows: TGTGCCAGCAGTATCCGACAGATGGGCGAGCAGTACTTC.